This TCR beta chain appears in the sequencing data of a study of blood T cell repertoires in COVID-19. On the study more broadly: Donors in the United States, Italy and Spain gave samples during acute or convalescent COVID-19. The cDNA or gDNA used as material had been derived from T cells, B-cell-depleted T cells, or PBMCs.

A few counts support this clone. Trimming cost V 0 bases and J 8 bases; bases outside gene matches: 10. This CDR3 spans 15 amino acids. Germline V gene data show CDR1 as SQVTM and CDR2 as ANQGSEA. In the study's own analysis: Amplification with reference gene primers provided the estimates of nucleated cell counts. Generated by immunoSEQ multiplex PCR, the TCRdb table keeps only in-frame clones and is missing some. D and trimming were read from the DNA, whereas the V and J calls and clone size are those reported in that table. Counted here are roughly 200,000 clones, over 70% occurring once; the ten biggest clones make up approximately 9%.

The sample was peripheral blood. The sequence derives from a man in his forties with active or convalescent COVID-19. The genes are TRBV29-1 and TRBJ1-2, with TRBD1 matching 9 bases. CDR3 coding DNA: TGCAGCGTTGAAGATGCAGAGACAGGGGGTGGGGGCTACACCTTC. It yields the protein CSVEDAETGGGGYTF.